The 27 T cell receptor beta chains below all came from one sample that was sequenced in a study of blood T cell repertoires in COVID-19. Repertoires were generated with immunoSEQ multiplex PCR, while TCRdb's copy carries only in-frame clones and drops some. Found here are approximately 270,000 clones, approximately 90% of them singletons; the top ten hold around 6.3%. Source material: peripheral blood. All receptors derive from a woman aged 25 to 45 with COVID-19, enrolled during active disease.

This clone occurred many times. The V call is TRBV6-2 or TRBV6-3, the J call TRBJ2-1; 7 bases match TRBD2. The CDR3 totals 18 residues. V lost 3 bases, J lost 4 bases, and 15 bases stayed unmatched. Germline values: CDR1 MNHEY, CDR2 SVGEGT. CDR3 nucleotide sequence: TGTGCCAGCAGTTATCTCCCTTTACGGGGGGTTATTTACAATGAGCAGTTCTTC. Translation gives CASSYLPLRGVIYNEQFF.

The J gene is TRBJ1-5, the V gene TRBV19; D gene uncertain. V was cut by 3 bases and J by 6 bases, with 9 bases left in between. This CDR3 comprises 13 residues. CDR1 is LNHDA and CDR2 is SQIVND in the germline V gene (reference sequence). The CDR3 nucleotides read TGTGCCAGTAGTATCGTAGCTTCTCAGCCCCAGCATTTT. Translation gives CASSIVASQPQHF. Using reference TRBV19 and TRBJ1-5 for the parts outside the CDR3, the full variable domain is DGGITQSPKYLFRKEGQNVTLSCEQNLNHDAMYWYRQDPGQGLRLIYYSQIVNDFQKGDIAEGYSVSREKKESFPLTVTSAQKNPTAFYLCASSIVASQPQHFGDGTRLSIL.

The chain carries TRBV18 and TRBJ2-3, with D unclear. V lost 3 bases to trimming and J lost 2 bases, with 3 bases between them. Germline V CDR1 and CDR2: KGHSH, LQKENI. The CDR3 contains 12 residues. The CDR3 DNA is TGTGCCAGCTCACCCTCCACAGATACGCAGTATTTT. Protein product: CASSPSTDTQYF.

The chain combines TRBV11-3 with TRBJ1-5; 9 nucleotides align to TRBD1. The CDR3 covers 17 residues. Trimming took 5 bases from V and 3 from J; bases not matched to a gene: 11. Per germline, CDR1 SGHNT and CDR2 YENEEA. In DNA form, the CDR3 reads TGTGCCAGCAGCCCCCTGGGCGGGGACAGGGTCAATCAGCCCCAGCATTTT. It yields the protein CASSPLGGDRVNQPQHF.

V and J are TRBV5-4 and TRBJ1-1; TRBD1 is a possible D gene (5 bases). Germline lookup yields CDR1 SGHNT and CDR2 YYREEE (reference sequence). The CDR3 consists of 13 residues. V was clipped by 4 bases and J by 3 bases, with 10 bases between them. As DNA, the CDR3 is TGTGCCAGCAGCAGCCAGGGTGACACTGAAGCTTTCTTT. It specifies CASSSQGDTEAFF. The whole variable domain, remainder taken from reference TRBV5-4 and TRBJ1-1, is ETGVTQSPTHLIKTRGQQVTLRCSSQSGHNTVSWYQQALGQGPQFIFQYYREEENGRGNFPPRFSGLQFPNYSSELNVNALELDDSALYLCASSSQGDTEAFFGQGTRLTVV.

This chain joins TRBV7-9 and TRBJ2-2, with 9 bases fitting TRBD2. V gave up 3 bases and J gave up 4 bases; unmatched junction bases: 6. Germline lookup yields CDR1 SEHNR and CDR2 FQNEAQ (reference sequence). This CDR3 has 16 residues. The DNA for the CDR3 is TGTGCCAGCAGCTTCGGGACTAGCAGATTCACCGGGGAGCTGTTTTTT. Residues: CASSFGTSRFTGELFF.

The CDR3 loop is CASSIDGTGGYEQYV. The CDR3 coding sequence is TGTGCCAGTAGTATAGACGGGACAGGGGGCTACGAGCAGTACGTC. The V and J genes are TRBV19 and TRBJ2-7, with TRBD1 matching 11 bases. This CDR3 is 15 amino acids long. CDR1 is LNHDA and CDR2 is SQIVND in the germline V gene (reference sequence). V was pared by 0 bases and J by 3 bases, with 1 base of the junction left unmatched.

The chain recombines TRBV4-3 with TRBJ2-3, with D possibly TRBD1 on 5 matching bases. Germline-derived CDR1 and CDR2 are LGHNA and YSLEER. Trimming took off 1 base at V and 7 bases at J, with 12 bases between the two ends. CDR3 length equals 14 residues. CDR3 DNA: TGCGCCAGCAGCCAAGCCGCTGGGGCATATACGCAGTATTTT. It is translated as CASSQAAGAYTQYF.

CDR3 loop: CSAEGNTEAFF. The CDR3 coding sequence is TGCAGTGCAGAGGGGAACACTGAAGCTTTCTTT. The chain links TRBV20-1 to TRBJ1-1, with no clear D. CDR3 length equals 11 residues. V lost 6 bases to trimming and J lost 1 base, with 6 bases between them. Germline CDR1 is DFQATT and CDR2 is SNEGSKA (reference sequence).

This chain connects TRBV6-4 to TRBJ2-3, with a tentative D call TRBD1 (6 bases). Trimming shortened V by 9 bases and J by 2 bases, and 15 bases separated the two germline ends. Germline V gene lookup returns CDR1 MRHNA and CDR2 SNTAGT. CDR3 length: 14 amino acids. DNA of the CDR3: TGTGCCAGTTCCCAGGGGCGACTCACAGATACGCAGTATTTT. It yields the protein CASSQGRLTDTQYF.

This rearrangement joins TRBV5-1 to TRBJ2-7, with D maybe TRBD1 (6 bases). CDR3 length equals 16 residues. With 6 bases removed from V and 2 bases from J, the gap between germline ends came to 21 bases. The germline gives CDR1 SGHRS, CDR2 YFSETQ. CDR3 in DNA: TGCGCCAGCAATTTAGGGCCCGCCGGGACACCCTACGAGCAGTACTTC. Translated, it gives CASNLGPAGTPYEQYF.

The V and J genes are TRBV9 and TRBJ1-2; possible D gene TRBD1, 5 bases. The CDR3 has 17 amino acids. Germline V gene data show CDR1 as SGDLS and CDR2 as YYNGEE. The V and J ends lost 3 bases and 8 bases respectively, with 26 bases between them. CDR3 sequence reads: CASSGTWVDSGRGGYTF. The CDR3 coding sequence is TGTGCCAGCAGCGGAACGTGGGTTGATTCGGGCCGGGGGGGCTACACCTTC.

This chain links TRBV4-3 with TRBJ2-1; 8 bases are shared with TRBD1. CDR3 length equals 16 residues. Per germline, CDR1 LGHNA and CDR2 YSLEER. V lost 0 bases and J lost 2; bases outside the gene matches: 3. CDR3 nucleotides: TGCGCCAGCAGCCAAGACACGACAGGGGCCTACAATGAGCAGTTCTTC. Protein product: CASSQDTTGAYNEQFF.

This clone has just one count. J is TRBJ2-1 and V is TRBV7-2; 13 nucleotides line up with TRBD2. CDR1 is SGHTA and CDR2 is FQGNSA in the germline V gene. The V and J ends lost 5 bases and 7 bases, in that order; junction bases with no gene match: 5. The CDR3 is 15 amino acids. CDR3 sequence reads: CASSQTSGRVNEQFF. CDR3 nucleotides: TGTGCCAGCAGCCAAACTAGCGGGAGGGTGAATGAGCAGTTCTTC.

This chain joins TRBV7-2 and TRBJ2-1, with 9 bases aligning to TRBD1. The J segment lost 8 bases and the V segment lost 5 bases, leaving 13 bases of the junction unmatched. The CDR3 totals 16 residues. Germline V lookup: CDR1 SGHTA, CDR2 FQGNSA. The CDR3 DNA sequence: TGTGCCAGCAGCCCCGGACAGGGGCTCGGGAACGATGAGCAGTTCTTC. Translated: CASSPGQGLGNDEQFF.

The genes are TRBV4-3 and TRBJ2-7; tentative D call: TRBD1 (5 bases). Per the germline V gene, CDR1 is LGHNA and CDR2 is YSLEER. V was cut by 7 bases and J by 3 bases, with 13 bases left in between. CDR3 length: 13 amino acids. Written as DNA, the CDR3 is TGCGCCAGCATCGAACCCCAGGGCTACGAGCAGTACGTC. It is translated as CASIEPQGYEQYV.

The CDR3 spells CAWRETGFNTEAFF. CDR3 coding DNA: TGTGCCTGGAGGGAGACAGGGTTTAACACTGAAGCTTTCTTT. The chain links TRBV30 to TRBJ1-1; 7 bases line up with TRBD1. Per the germline V gene, CDR1 is GTSNPN and CDR2 is SVGIG (reference sequence). This CDR3 is 14 amino acids long. V lost 3 bases, J lost 2 bases, and 6 bases stayed unmatched.

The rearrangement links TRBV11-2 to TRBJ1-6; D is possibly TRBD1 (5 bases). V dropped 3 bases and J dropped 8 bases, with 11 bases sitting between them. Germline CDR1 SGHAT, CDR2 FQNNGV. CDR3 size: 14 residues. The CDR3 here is CASSFRTYDSPLHF. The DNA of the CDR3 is TGTGCCAGCAGCTTCCGGACATATGATTCACCCCTCCACTTT.

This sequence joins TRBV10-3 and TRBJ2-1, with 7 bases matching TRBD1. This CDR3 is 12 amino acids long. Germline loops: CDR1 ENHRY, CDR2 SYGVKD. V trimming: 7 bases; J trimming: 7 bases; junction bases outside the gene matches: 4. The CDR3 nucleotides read TGTGCCATCATTACAGGGGAGAATGAGCAGTTCTTC. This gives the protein CAIITGENEQFF.

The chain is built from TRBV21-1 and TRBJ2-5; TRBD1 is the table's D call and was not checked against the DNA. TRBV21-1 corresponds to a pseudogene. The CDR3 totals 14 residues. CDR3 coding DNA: TGTGCCAGCAGCCAACGAAACAGGGAAGAGACCCAGTACTTC. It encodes CASSQRNREETQYF.

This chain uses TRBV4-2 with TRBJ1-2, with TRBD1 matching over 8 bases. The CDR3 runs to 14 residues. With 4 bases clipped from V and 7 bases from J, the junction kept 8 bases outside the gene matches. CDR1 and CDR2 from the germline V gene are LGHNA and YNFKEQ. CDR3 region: CASSPNGQGGGYTF. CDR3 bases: TGTGCCAGCAGCCCAAATGGACAGGGCGGTGGCTACACCTTC.

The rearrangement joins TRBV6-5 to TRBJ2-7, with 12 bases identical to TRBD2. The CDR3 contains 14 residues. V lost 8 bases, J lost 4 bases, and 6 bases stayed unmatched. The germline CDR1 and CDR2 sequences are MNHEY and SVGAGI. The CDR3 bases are TGTGCCAGCGCCAGCACTAGCGGGAGGTACGAGCAGTACGTC. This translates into CASASTSGRYEQYV.

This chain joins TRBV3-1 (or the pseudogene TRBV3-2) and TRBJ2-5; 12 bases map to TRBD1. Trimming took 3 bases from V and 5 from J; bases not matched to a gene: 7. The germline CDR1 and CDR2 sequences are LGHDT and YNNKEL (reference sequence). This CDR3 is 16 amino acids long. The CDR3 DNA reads TGTGCCAGCAGCCAGAGGCGGGACAGGGGGCAGGAGACCCAGTACTTC. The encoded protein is CASSQRRDRGQETQYF.

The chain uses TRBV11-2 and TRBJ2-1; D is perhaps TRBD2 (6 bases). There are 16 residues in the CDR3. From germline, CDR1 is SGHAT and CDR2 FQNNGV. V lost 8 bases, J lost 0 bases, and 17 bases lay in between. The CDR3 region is CASSPGGFSSYNEQFF. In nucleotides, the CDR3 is TGTGCCAGCTCCCCAGGAGGGTTTAGCTCCTACAATGAGCAGTTCTTC.

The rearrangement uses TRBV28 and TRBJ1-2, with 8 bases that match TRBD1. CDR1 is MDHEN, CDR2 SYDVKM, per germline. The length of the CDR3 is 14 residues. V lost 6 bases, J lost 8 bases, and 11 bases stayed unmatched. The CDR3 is CASSQDRDVIGYTF. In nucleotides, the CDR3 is TGTGCCAGCAGCCAGGACAGGGATGTGATCGGCTACACCTTC.

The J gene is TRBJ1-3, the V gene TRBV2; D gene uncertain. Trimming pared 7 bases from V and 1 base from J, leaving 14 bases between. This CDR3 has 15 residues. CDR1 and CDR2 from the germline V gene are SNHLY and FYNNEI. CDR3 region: CASTPRGGSGNTIYF. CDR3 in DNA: TGTGCCAGCACCCCTCGCGGCGGATCTGGAAACACCATATATTTT. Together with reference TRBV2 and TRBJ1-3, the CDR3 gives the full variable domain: EPEVTQTPSHQVTQMGQEVILRCVPISNHLYFYWYRQILGQKVEFLVSFYNNEISEKSEIFDDQFSVERPDGSNFTLKIRSTKLEDSAMYFCASTPRGGSGNTIYFGEGSWLTVV.

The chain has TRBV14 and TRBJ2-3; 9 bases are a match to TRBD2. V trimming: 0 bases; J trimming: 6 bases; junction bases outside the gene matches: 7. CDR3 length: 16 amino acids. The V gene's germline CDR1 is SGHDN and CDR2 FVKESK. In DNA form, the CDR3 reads TGTGCCAGCAGCCAAGACGTAGCGGGGGCCGGGGATACGCAGTATTTT. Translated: CASSQDVAGAGDTQYF. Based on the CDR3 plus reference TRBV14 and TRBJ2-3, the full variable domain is EAGVTQFPSHSVIEKGQTVTLRCDPISGHDNLYWYRRVMGKEIKFLLHFVKESKQDESGMPNNRFLAERTGGTYSTLKVQPAELEDSGVYFCASSQDVAGAGDTQYFGPGTRLTVL.